Following are 23 T cell receptor beta chains from one sample sequenced in a study of blood T cell repertoires in COVID-19. Sequenced by immunoSEQ multiplex PCR; TCRdb stores in-frame clones only, minus some. The sample lists tens of thousands of clones, approximately 90% occurring once. Source material: peripheral blood. Source of these receptors: a man between 60 and 75 years old with acute or convalescent COVID-19.

V gene TRBV5-6 combines with J gene TRBJ2-2, with 9 bases identical to TRBD1. The junction had 3 bases not matched to a gene; V was cut back by 3 bases and J by 3 bases. Germline V lookup: CDR1 SGHDT, CDR2 YYEEEE. The CDR3 spans 15 residues. This CDR3 is CASSWDRVYTGELFF. The DNA of the CDR3 is TGTGCCAGCAGCTGGGACAGGGTATACACCGGGGAGCTGTTTTTT.

The V gene is TRBV6-5, the J gene TRBJ2-7; D may be TRBD1 (6 bases). Germline V gives CDR1 MNHEY, CDR2 SVGAGI. Deletions cut 6 bases from V and 4 bases from J, with 13 bases between. The CDR3 length is 13 residues. The CDR3 sequence is CASRDITGYEQYF. For the CDR3, the DNA is TGTGCCAGCAGGGACATAACAGGGTACGAGCAGTACTTC.

This chain links TRBV6-5 with TRBJ2-3; no definite D call. Deletions cut 2 bases from V and 0 bases from J, with 9 bases between. CDR3 length equals 15 residues. Germline V CDR1 and CDR2: MNHEY, SVGAGI. The CDR3 region is CASSYGTPSTDTQYF. CDR3 nucleotides: TGTGCCAGCAGTTACGGTACTCCTAGCACAGATACGCAGTATTTT.

V and J are TRBV5-8 and TRBJ2-7; maybe TRBD1 (6 bases). This CDR3 comprises 15 residues. Germline V gives CDR1 SGHTS, CDR2 YDEGEE. With 0 bases removed from V and 3 bases from J, the gap between germline ends came to 13 bases. The CDR3 loop is CASSLGAGANYEQYF. The CDR3 DNA reads TGTGCCAGCAGCTTGGGCGCAGGGGCGAACTACGAGCAGTACTTC.

The rearrangement uses TRBV15 and TRBJ2-7, with D unresolved. The CDR3 has 15 residues. V dropped 0 bases and J dropped 0 bases, with 9 bases sitting between them. Germline CDR1 LNHNV, CDR2 YYDKDF (reference sequence). The DNA for the CDR3 is TGTGCCACCAGCAGAGATCTTTCGAGCTCCTACGAGCAGTACTTC. Its protein is CATSRDLSSSYEQYF.

The chain recombines TRBV30 with TRBJ2-6, with 9 bases lining up with TRBD1. Losses at the gene ends were 2 bases for V and 5 bases for J; bases not matched to a gene: 13. The germline V gene encodes CDR1 GTSNPN and CDR2 SVGIG (reference sequence). The CDR3 loop spans 18 amino acids. The CDR3 region is CAWSTAGTGTTRANVLTF. CDR3 sequence (DNA): TGTGCCTGGAGTACCGCGGGGACAGGGACTACAAGGGCCAACGTCCTGACTTTC.

The chain couples TRBV12-3 or TRBV12-4 to TRBJ1-1; possibly TRBD1 for D (6 bases). The CDR3 spans 13 residues. Deletions cut 10 bases from V and 11 bases from J, with 23 bases between. CDR3 residues: CATSVSAGVVAFF. In DNA, the CDR3 is TGTGCCACATCTGTATCGGCAGGGGTAGTTGCTTTCTTT.

The CDR3 here is CASSIDGMDSPLHF. DNA for the CDR3: TGTGCCAGTAGTATAGATGGCATGGATTCACCCCTCCACTTT. This chain links TRBV19 with TRBJ1-6; D is uncertain. The germline V gene has CDR1 LNHDA and CDR2 SQIVND (reference sequence). The CDR3 contains 14 residues. The V and J ends lost 0 bases and 8 bases respectively, with 8 bases between them.

The V gene is TRBV11-2, the J gene TRBJ2-1, with D possibly being TRBD1 (5 bases). The CDR3 spans 17 residues. Trimming removed 0 bases from V and 7 bases from J, with 19 bases in between. Germline CDR1 is SGHAT and CDR2 is FQNNGV. The CDR3 here is CASSLDSVAGPRNEQFF. CDR3 bases: TGTGCCAGCAGCTTAGATTCGGTGGCAGGGCCTAGAAATGAGCAGTTCTTC.

The sample holds a few counts of this clone. V and J are TRBV12-3 or TRBV12-4 and TRBJ1-1; D unclear. V gave up 5 bases and J gave up 2 bases, with 9 bases separating them. This CDR3 is built from 13 residues. The CDR3 DNA sequence: TGTGCCAGCAGTCGGACGGGAAACACTGAAGCTTTCTTT. It encodes CASSRTGNTEAFF.

The chain has TRBV19 and TRBJ1-2, with 8 nucleotides matching TRBD1. Germline V CDR1 and CDR2: LNHDA, SQIVND (reference sequence). The ends lost 8 bases at V and 0 bases at J; junction bases unmatched: 11. This CDR3 is built from 16 residues. CDR3 loop: CASGDQGADSNYGYTF. The CDR3 DNA follows: TGTGCCAGTGGCGACCAGGGGGCAGATTCTAACTATGGCTACACCTTC.

This sequence joins TRBV19 and TRBJ2-5; 7 bases fit TRBD1. V dropped 5 bases and J dropped 2; count of bases not matched to a gene: 2. CDR1 and CDR2 from the germline V gene are LNHDA and SQIVND (reference sequence). The CDR3 is made up of 13 amino acids. Here the CDR3 DNA reads TGTGCCAGTAGTGTGGGACAGCAAGAGACCCAGTACTTC. Translation: CASSVGQQETQYF.

V usage is TRBV5-1 and J usage is TRBJ1-2, with unresolved D. Trimming pared 0 bases from V and 4 bases from J, leaving 10 bases between. The length of the CDR3 is 14 residues. Germline V gene data show CDR1 as SGHRS and CDR2 as YFSETQ. In nucleotides, the CDR3 is TGCGCCAGCAGCTTGGCCGGCGAGGGCTATGGCTACACCTTC. It codes for CASSLAGEGYGYTF.

This chain's CDR3 is CASSPSRYTEAFF. CDR3 sequence (DNA): TGTGCCAGCTCACCCTCCAGGTACACTGAAGCTTTCTTT. This rearrangement joins TRBV18 to TRBJ1-1; D uncertain. Trimming shortened V by 3 bases and J by 3 bases, and 8 bases separated the two germline ends. CDR1 is KGHSH and CDR2 is LQKENI in the germline V gene. This CDR3 has 13 amino acids.

The J gene is TRBJ1-5, the V gene TRBV6-1; D perhaps matches TRBD1 (5 bases). The CDR3 length is 14 residues. The ends were cut back, 6 bases at V and 6 bases at J, with 15 bases in the middle. Germline CDR1 reads MNHNS; CDR2 reads SASEGT. As DNA, the CDR3 is TGTGCCAGCAGACCGGACACCGTGCCTCAGCCCCAGCATTTT. Translated, it gives CASRPDTVPQPQHF.

This clone was observed a handful of times. The V call is TRBV21-1, the J call TRBJ1-5; TRBD1 is taken as the D call from the table, unchecked against the DNA. TRBV21-1 is noted as a pseudogene. This CDR3 comprises 15 residues. Here the CDR3 reads CASTGQGADNQPQHF. The CDR3 region has the DNA TGTGCCAGCACCGGACAGGGGGCTGACAATCAGCCCCAGCATTTT.

This chain uses TRBV5-4 with TRBJ2-1, with 9 bases aligning to TRBD1. CDR3 length equals 15 residues. The V segment lost 0 bases and the J segment 4 bases; nucleotides outside the gene matches: 2. Per germline, CDR1 SGHNT and CDR2 YYREEE (reference sequence). The CDR3 sequence is CASSLGGQGYNEQFF. The DNA of the CDR3 is TGTGCCAGCAGCTTGGGGGGACAGGGTTACAATGAGCAGTTCTTC.

V and J are TRBV5-6 and TRBJ2-7, with 9 bases matching TRBD2. Germline values: CDR1 SGHDT, CDR2 YYEEEE. V was pared by 1 base and J by 3 bases, with 8 bases of the junction left unmatched. The CDR3 covers 16 residues. The CDR3 sequence: CASSLFAGGRGYEQYF. CDR3 sequence (DNA): TGTGCCAGCAGCTTGTTCGCGGGGGGGCGTGGCTACGAGCAGTACTTC.

The rearrangement links TRBV6-5 to TRBJ1-1; D is undetermined. V dropped 7 bases and J dropped 1 base, with 13 bases sitting between them. Per germline, CDR1 MNHEY and CDR2 SVGAGI. CDR3 length: 14 amino acids. The CDR3 DNA follows: TGTGCCAGCACAGAGGATCCACGGAACACTGAAGCTTTCTTT. Translated, it gives CASTEDPRNTEAFF.

V gene TRBV5-6 combines with J gene TRBJ2-7, with a possible D match to TRBD2 (6 bases). The CDR3 runs to 15 residues. Per the germline V gene, CDR1 is SGHDT and CDR2 is YYEEEE. V was clipped by 4 bases and J by 0 bases, with 14 bases between them. The CDR3 bases are TGTGCCAGCAGCCTGGGGTACGGGAGCTCCTACGAGCAGTACTTC. Amino acids: CASSLGYGSSYEQYF.

The chain is built from TRBV9 and TRBJ2-3, with TRBD2 matching over 8 bases. The CDR3 is made up of 16 amino acids. Germline assignment: CDR1 SGDLS and CDR2 YYNGEE. V was pared by 0 bases and J by 7 bases, with 10 bases of the junction left unmatched. As DNA, the CDR3 is TGTGCCAGCAGCGTAGGGGTGGCGGGGGGCGGACATACGCAGTATTTT. Its protein is CASSVGVAGGGHTQYF.

V is TRBV7-8 and J is TRBJ2-7, with D possibly TRBD1 on 7 matching bases. V was shortened by 4 bases and J by 6 bases, with 19 bases between the two germline ends. Germline V gene data show CDR1 as SGHVS and CDR2 as FQNEAQ. The CDR3 has 15 amino acids. The CDR3 reads CASSSQGGLGPEQYF. The CDR3 bases are TGTGCCAGCAGCTCTCAGGGGGGCCTTGGTCCCGAGCAGTACTTC.

This clone has a single count. The chain carries TRBV30 and TRBJ2-7; 12 bases align to TRBD2. The CDR3 runs to 14 residues. With V trimmed by 1 base and J by 5 bases, 3 bases remained unmatched. Germline V gives CDR1 GTSNPN, CDR2 SVGIG (reference sequence). The CDR3 loop is CAWSAGLAGNEQYF. In nucleotides, the CDR3 is TGTGCCTGGAGTGCCGGACTAGCGGGGAACGAGCAGTACTTC.